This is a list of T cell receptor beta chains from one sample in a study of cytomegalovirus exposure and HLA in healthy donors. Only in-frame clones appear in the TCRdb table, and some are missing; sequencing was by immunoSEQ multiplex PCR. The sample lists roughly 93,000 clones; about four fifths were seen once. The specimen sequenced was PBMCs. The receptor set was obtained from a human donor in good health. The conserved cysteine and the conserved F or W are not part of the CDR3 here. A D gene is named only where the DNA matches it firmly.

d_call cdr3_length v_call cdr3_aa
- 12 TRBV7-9 ASSLLRGTGELF
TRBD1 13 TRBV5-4 ASSSGGVRNTEAF
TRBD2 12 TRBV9 ASSVSGRSYEQY
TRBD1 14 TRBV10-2 ASRETGGGVNTEAF
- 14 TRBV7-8 ASSLGVGGNNSPLH
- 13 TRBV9 ASSVLAEGMGEQF
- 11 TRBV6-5 ASSPWGRETQY
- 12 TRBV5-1 ASSLVGVHYEQY
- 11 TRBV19 ASSFGINSPLH
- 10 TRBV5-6 ASSLARIEQF
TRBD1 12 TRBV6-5 ASRRTGAYNEQF
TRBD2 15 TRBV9 ASSVAVLAGVNGELF
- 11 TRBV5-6 ASSTLGNYKAF
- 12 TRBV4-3 ASSQSDGNGELF
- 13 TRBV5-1 ASSLARGRKPEAF
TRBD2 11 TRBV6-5 AATRGEGYEQY
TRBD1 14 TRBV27 ASSSRTGAISYEQY
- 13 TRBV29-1 SVEGSRSLNYGYT
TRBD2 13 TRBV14 ASSQGGGRGNEQF
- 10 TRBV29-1 SARGARTEAF
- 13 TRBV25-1 ASRSGTSTKNIQY
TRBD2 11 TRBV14 ASSQALAGEQF
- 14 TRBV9 ASSVGGGRGTDTQY
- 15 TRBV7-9 ASSLGSVGQFNEKLF
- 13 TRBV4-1 ASSWGGTDPNEQY